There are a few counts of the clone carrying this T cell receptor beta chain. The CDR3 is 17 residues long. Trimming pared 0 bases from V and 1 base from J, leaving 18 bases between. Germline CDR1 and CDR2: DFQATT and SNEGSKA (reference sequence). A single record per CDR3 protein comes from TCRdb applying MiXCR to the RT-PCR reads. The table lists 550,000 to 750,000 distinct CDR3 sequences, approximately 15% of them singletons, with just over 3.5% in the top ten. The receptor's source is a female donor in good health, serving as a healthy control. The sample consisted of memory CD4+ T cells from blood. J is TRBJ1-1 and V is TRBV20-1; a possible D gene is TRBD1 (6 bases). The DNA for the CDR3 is TGCAGTGCTAGAGATCCAGGATCGACAGGAGCGAACACTGAAGCTTTCTTT. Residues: CSARDPGSTGANTEAFF.